This T cell receptor beta chain was documented in a study of regulatory T cells in long-lasting Graves disease. Study context: Duration of antithyroid drug therapy among newly diagnosed Graves' patients was under 3 months. General study findings and limits: The persistent group shared around 3,000 public clonotypes, more than the roughly 990 shared by new patients.

Trimming removed 6 bases from V and 10 bases from J; junction bases left unmatched: 5. The CDR3 sequence is 13 residues long. Germline V CDR1 and CDR2: MNHEY, SVGEGT. This clonotype was counted at least ten times. Its specificity is unknown. Libraries of TCR beta came from iRepertoire HTBI primers plus Arm-PCR of CDR3 regions. MiXCR, applied by TCRdb to the multiplex PCR reads, yields one record per CDR3 protein. Of 500,000 or so distinct CDR3 sequences in the sample, roughly 15% were seen once. As to time point: newly diagnosed GD, antithyroid drugs for less than 3 months. From RNA extracted from PBMCs, the TCR library was made. The same data also contributed to another study, on T cells in Graves' hyperthyroidism and ophthalmopathy. Per that study: Disease duration under 2 months; hyperthyroidism patients were aged 18 to 65. HTBI primers were the set used in a first-round RT-PCR of the TCR CDR3.

The J gene is TRBJ1-6, the V gene TRBV6-2 or TRBV6-3, with 8 bases fitting TRBD1. This sequence was found in a woman aged 35-65 years with Graves disease. The specimen was peripheral blood mononuclear cells (PBMCs), collected at new diagnosis, from a patient treated with antithyroid drugs. CDR3 region: CASRTGVYSPLHF. The CDR3, as DNA: TGTGCCAGCAGGACAGGGGTCTACTCACCCCTCCACTTT.